What follows are 9 T cell receptor beta chains derived from one specimen sequenced in a study of blood T cell repertoires in COVID-19. Profiled with immunoSEQ multiplex PCR; TCRdb holds only in-frame clones, not every one. The sample has about 400,000 clones, around 92% seen once. Sample: PBMCs or T cells enriched from blood (not recorded which). The receptor source for this set is a woman in her 30s who had recovered from COVID-19.

The chain's CDR3 is CASSFRATDTQYF. The CDR3 DNA reads as TGTGCCAGCAGTTTCAGGGCGACAGATACGCAGTATTTT. The chain carries TRBV27 and TRBJ2-3; a weak D match, TRBD1 (5 bases). The CDR3 runs 13 residues. Trimming removed 3 bases at V and 3 bases at J, with 7 bases between. CDR1 and CDR2 from the germline V gene are MNHEY and SMNVEV (reference sequence).

V usage is TRBV11-2 and J usage is TRBJ2-1; 13 positions match TRBD2. The CDR3 extends over 16 amino acids. Trimming at V came to 1 base and at J to 10 bases, leaving 7 bases not matched to a gene. Germline values: CDR1 SGHAT, CDR2 FQNNGV. The CDR3 reads CASSLAGTSGKWEQFF. For the CDR3, the DNA is TGTGCCAGCAGCTTAGCGGGGACTAGCGGGAAGTGGGAGCAGTTCTTC.

The CDR3 region has the DNA TGTGCCAGCAGCTTAACGGTCGGGAACTCCTACAATGAGCAGTTCTTC. It is translated as CASSLTVGNSYNEQFF. The chain employs TRBV11-2 and TRBJ2-1, with a tentative D call TRBD2 (5 bases). CDR1 is SGHAT and CDR2 is FQNNGV in the germline V gene. CDR3 length equals 16 residues. Trimming pared 2 bases from V and 0 bases from J, leaving 11 bases between.

This chain uses TRBV12-5 with TRBJ1-1; maybe TRBD1 (5 bases). V lost 0 bases to trimming and J lost 1 base, with 30 bases between them. The length of the CDR3 is 22 residues. The germline V gene encodes CDR1 LGHNT and CDR2 FRNRAP. The CDR3 protein is CASGLVLGFSSGLTRANTEAFF. In DNA form, the CDR3 reads TGTGCTAGTGGTTTGGTACTGGGGTTTTCTAGCGGCCTGACCAGGGCGAACACTGAAGCTTTCTTT.

The V gene is TRBV4-2, the J gene TRBJ1-2, with D tentatively TRBD1 (6 bases). CDR3 size: 14 residues. V shed 0 bases and J shed 4 bases, with 9 bases lying between them. Germline V CDR1 and CDR2: LGHNA, YNFKEQ. This CDR3 reads CASSQDLTGYGYTF. CDR3 in DNA: TGTGCCAGCAGCCAAGATCTGACAGGCTATGGCTACACCTTC.

The rearrangement joins TRBV6-2 or TRBV6-3 to TRBJ2-3, with 9 bases aligning to TRBD2. The CDR3 length is 18 residues. Trimming at V came to 0 bases and at J to 2 bases, leaving 9 bases not matched to a gene. Germline V gene sequence: CDR1 MNHEY, CDR2 SVGEGT. CDR3 nucleotide sequence: TGTGCCAGCAGTTACTCGGTTAACGCGGGAGGGCCCACAGATACGCAGTATTTT. Residues: CASSYSVNAGGPTDTQYF.

J is TRBJ1-6 and V is TRBV18; 7 positions match TRBD1. The CDR3 covers 15 residues. V gave up 3 bases and J gave up 5 bases; unmatched junction bases: 4. Per the germline V gene, CDR1 is KGHSH and CDR2 is LQKENI. The CDR3: CASSPGQADNSPLHF. In DNA form, the CDR3 reads TGTGCCAGCTCACCTGGACAGGCTGATAATTCACCCCTCCACTTT.

The chain links TRBV7-9 to TRBJ2-5, with a weak D call TRBD2 (6 bases). V lost 5 bases and J lost 2, with 15 bases in between. Germline CDR1 reads SEHNR; CDR2 reads FQNEAQ (reference sequence). CDR3 length equals 15 residues. The CDR3 here is CASSTQWGDQETQYF. The DNA of the CDR3 is TGTGCCAGCAGCACTCAGTGGGGGGATCAAGAGACCCAGTACTTC.

V and J are TRBV12-3 or TRBV12-4 and TRBJ1-1; TRBD1 aligns across 7 bases. Trimming cost V 1 base and J 10 bases; bases outside gene matches: 3. The CDR3 loop spans 12 amino acids. The CDR3 sequence: CASSLGQGGAFF. The CDR3 nucleotides are TGTGCCAGCAGTTTAGGACAGGGTGGAGCTTTCTTT.